Below, one T cell receptor (beta chain) is given with its context. This entry belongs to a study of control samples from healthy donors and cancer patients. Repertoires were generated with immunoSEQ multiplex PCR, while TCRdb's copy carries only in-frame clones and drops some. The table records 100,000 to 150,000 clones, over 75% of them present only once. Looked up from germline, CDR1 is LNHNV and CDR2 is YYDKDF (reference sequence). Trimming removed 4 bases from V and 4 bases from J; junction bases left unmatched: 7. The length of the CDR3 is 15 residues. The receptor comes from a man between 35 and 55 years old in good health. V and J are TRBV15 and TRBJ2-7; 10 bases match TRBD1. The sample was blood. DNA for the CDR3: TGTGCCACCAGCACCTGGGGACAGGGGATTTACGAGCAGTACTTC. It codes for CATSTWGQGIYEQYF.